This T cell receptor beta chain stems from a study of blood T cell repertoires in COVID-19. Study-level information: Sites in the United States, Italy and Spain provided acute and convalescent COVID-19 samples. T cells, B-cell-depleted T cells, or PBMCs provided the cDNA or gDNA that served as material.

Per the original data handling: Estimates of nucleated cell counts were drawn from the amplification of reference gene primers. Libraries were prepared by immunoSEQ multiplex PCR; TCRdb keeps only in-frame clonotypes and omits some of them. V and J calls and clone size follow that table, whereas D and trimming were derived from the DNA. Among approximately 110,000 clones listed, 81% were seen once. With regard to this clone: The identical CDR3 is also encoded by other nucleotide sequences in the sample.

The length of the CDR3 is 15 residues. Trimming removed 2 bases from V and 1 base from J, with 9 bases in between. The germline V gene encodes CDR1 SEHNR and CDR2 FQNEAQ (reference sequence). This TCR was recovered from an elderly man with acute or convalescent COVID-19. The source material was peripheral blood. The chain joins TRBV7-9 to TRBJ1-3; D might be TRBD1 (6 bases). CDR3 nucleotides: TGTGCCAGCAGCTTAAGGCAGGGGTCTGGAAACACCATATATTTT. Protein product: CASSLRQGSGNTIYF.